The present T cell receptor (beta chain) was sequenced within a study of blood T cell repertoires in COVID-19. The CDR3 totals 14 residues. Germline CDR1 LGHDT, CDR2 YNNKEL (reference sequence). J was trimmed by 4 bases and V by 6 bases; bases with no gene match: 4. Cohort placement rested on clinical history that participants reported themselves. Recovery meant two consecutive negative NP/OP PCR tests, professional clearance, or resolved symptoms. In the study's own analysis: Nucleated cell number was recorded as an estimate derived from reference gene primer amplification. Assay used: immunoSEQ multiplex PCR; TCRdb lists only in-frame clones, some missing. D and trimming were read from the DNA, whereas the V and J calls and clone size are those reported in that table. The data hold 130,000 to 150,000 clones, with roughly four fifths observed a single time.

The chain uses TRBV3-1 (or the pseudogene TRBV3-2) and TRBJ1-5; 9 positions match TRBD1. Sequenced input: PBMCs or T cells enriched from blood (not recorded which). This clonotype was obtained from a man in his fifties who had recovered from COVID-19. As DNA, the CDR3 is TGTGCCAGCAGGGGGACAGGGTCGAATCAGCCCCAGCATTTT. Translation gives CASRGTGSNQPQHF.